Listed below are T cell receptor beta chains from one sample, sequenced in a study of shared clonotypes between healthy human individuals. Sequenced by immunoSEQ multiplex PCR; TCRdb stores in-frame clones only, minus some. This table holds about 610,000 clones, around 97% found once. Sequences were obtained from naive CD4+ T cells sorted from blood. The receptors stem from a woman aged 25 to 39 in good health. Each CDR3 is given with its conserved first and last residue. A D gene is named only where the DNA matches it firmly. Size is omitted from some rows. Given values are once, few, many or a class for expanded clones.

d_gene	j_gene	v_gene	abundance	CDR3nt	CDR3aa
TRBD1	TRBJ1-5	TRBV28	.	TGTGCCAGCACCCTTGGGGGTCCGGGACAGGGTTCCCCCCGTGCGGCCCAGCATTTT	CASTLGGPGQGSPRAAQHF
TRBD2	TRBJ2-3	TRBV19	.	TGTGCCAGTAGTATGCTAGCGGCAGATACGCAGTATTTT	CASSMLAADTQYF
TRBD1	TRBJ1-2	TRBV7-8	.	TGTGCCAGCAGTCGGGACCGGGACAGTCCCTATGGCTACACCTTC	CASSRDRDSPYGYTF
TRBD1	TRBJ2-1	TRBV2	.	TGTGCCAGCAGTAGACAGGGGGCGAATGAGCAGTTCTTC	CASSRQGANEQFF
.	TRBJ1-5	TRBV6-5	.	TGTGCCAGCAGTTACTCGGGGGAAGATCAGCCCCAGCATTTT	CASSYSGEDQPQHF
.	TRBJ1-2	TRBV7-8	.	TGTGCCAGCAGCCTATACCCCACCTCGGGGCCTTACTATGGCTACACCTTC	CASSLYPTSGPYYGYTF
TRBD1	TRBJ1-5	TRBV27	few	TGTGCCAGCAGTTTGGGGACAGGGGGCAATCAGCCCCAGCATTTT	CASSLGTGGNQPQHF
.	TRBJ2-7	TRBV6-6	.	TGTGCCAGCACCGACAGGCCAACCTACGAGCAGTACTTC	CASTDRPTYEQYF
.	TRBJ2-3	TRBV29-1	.	TGCAGCGGACGCAGGGGGCCCGCGGGAGCAGATACGCAGTATTTT	CSGRRGPAGADTQYF
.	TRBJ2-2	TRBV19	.	TGTGCCAGTCGCCCCGTGGCCCCGTCAGTTGGGGAGCTGTTTTTT	CASRPVAPSVGELFF
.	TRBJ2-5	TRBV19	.	TGTGCCAGTAGCACCGGAGAGACCCAGTACTTC	CASSTGETQYF
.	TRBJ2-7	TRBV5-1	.	TGCGCCAGCAGCTCCCGGCTACAGACGAGCTCCTACGAGCAGTACTTC	CASSSRLQTSSYEQYF
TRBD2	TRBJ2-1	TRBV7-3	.	TGTGCCAGCAGCACCCTCCGGGCTAGCGGGAGGGACCTCCCCAATGAGCAGTTCTTC	CASSTLRASGRDLPNEQFF
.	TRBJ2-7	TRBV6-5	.	TGTGCCAGCAGTTATGGCCTTGACTACGAGCAGTACTTC	CASSYGLDYEQYF
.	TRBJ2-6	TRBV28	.	TGTGCCAGCAGTTTTTCTCAGGGTATCGCTGGGGCCAACGTCCTGACTTTC	CASSFSQGIAGANVLTF
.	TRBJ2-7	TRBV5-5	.	TGTGCCAGCAGCTTGACCCTATACGAGCAGTACTTC	CASSLTLYEQYF
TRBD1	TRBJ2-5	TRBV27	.	TGTGCCAGCAGCCCCCTTACAGGGGGCCACGACGCAACCCAGTACTTC	CASSPLTGGHDATQYF
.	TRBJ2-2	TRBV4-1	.	TGCGCCAGACGACTAGTCTCCGGGGAGCTGTTTTTT	CARRLVSGELFF
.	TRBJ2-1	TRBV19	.	TGTGCCAGTAGTCATACTAGGGATGAGCAGTTCTTC	CASSHTRDEQFF
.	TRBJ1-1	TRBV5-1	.	TGCGCCAGCAGCTTGTTCCGAGACACTGAAGCTTTCTTT	CASSLFRDTEAFF
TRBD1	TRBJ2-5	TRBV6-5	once	TGTGCCAGCAGTTACTCAGGGACAGGGAGAGGAGAGACCCAGTACTTC	CASSYSGTGRGETQYF
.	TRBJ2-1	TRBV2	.	TGTGCCAGCATCCGGGGCCACGATGAGCAGTTCTTC	CASIRGHDEQFF
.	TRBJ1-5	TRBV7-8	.	TGTGCCAGCAGCTTAGCGCTGGCCGGAAGGCCTCAGCCCCAGCATTTT	CASSLALAGRPQPQHF
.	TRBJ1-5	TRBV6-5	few	TGTGCCAGCAGTCCCGACAGGAGCAATCAGCCCCAGCATTTT	CASSPDRSNQPQHF
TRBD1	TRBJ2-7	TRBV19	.	TGTGCCAGTAGGGGACAGGGTCCCGAGCAGTACTTC	CASRGQGPEQYF
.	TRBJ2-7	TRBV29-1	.	TGCAGCGTAGAAGGCGAGAGGGGGGTGTACGAGCAGTACTTC	CSVEGERGVYEQYF
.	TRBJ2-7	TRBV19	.	TGTGCCAGTAGTAGCGGGGCAGCTATGGCCGGTGAGTACGAGCAGTACTTC	CASSSGAAMAGEYEQYF
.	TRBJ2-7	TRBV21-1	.	TGTGCCAGCAGCAAGAGACTAGCGGGAGGGCCATCCTACGAGCAGTACTTC	CASSKRLAGGPSYEQYF
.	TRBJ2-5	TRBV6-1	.	TGTGCCAGCAGTGAACCGGGACTCCCAAAAGAGACCCAGTACTTC	CASSEPGLPKETQYF
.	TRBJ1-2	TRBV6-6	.	TGTGCCAGCAGTTACTCGAGTAGGGGGAATGGAGGCTACACCTTC	CASSYSSRGNGGYTF
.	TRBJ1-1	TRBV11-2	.	TGTGCCAGCGGTACTGACTTAAACACTGAAGCTTTCTTT	CASGTDLNTEAFF
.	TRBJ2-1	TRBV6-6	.	TGTGCCAGCAGTAACCCTACTAGCTTTCGGGGCAAGGAGCAGTTCTTC	CASSNPTSFRGKEQFF
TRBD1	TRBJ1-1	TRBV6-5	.	TGTGCCAGCAGGAGGGACAGGGGAGGAACTGAAGCTTTCTTT	CASRRDRGGTEAFF
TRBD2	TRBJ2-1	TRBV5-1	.	TGCGCCAGCAGCTTGGCGGCGGGAGCGACCTACAATGAGCAGTTCTTC	CASSLAAGATYNEQFF
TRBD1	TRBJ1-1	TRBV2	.	TGTGCCAGCAGGCCAGGAGGACAGGGTGGCTGGATGAACACTGAAGCTTTCTTT	CASRPGGQGGWMNTEAFF
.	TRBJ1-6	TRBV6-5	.	TGTGCCAGTCGATCGAGCTCCTATAATTCACCCCTCCACTTT	CASRSSSYNSPLHF
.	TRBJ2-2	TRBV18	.	TGTGCCAGCTCACGGGCAGAGGGGACCGGGGAGCTGTTTTTT	CASSRAEGTGELFF
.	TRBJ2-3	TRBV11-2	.	TGTGCCAGCAGCTTAGTTCAGGGATCAGATACGCAGTATTTT	CASSLVQGSDTQYF
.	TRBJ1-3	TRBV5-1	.	TGCGCCAGCAGCTTCTCCCTGACCGCTAACTCTGGAAACACCATATATTTT	CASSFSLTANSGNTIYF
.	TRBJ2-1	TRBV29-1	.	TGCAGCGGCCAGGGCAATGAGCAGTTCTTC	CSGQGNEQFF